In its sample, the clone carrying this T cell receptor beta chain was seen many times. This sample is part of a study of neurological immune-mediated disorders. Trimming removed 3 bases from V and 4 bases from J, with 8 bases in between. Germline assignment: CDR1 SGHDT and CDR2 YYEEEE. This CDR3 has 13 amino acids. TCRdb reanalysed the 5' RACE reads using MiXCR and keeps one entry per CDR3 protein. Counted here are about 60,000 distinct CDR3 sequences, approximately 4.1% occurring once; the ten biggest clones make up roughly 3.1%. This receptor was obtained from a man in his fifties or sixties with multiple sclerosis. The sample consisted of PBMCs. V and J are TRBV5-6 and TRBJ1-5, with D uncertain. The CDR3 reads CASSSSRNQPQHF. The DNA for the CDR3 is TGTGCCAGCAGCTCATCACGAAATCAGCCCCAGCATTTT.